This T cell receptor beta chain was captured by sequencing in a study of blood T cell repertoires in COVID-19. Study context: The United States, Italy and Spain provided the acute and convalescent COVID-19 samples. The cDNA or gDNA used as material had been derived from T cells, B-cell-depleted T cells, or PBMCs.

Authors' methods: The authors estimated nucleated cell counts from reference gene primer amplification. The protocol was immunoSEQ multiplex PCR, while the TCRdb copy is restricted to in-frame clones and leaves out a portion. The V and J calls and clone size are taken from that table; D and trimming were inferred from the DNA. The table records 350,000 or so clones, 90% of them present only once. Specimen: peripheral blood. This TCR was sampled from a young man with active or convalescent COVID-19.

The CDR3 DNA sequence: TGTGCCAGCAGTGAGTGGACTAGCGGGACAGATACGCAGTATTTT. It is translated as CASSEWTSGTDTQYF. The chain employs TRBV6-4 and TRBJ2-3, with 11 bases aligning to TRBD2. The V segment lost 3 bases and the J segment 3 bases; nucleotides outside the gene matches: 2. Germline V lookup: CDR1 MRHNA, CDR2 SNTAGT. This CDR3 comprises 15 residues.